The 18 T cell receptor beta chains below all came from one sample that was sequenced in a study of sequential checkpoint blockade in melanoma. Assay used: immunoSEQ multiplex PCR; TCRdb lists only in-frame clones, some missing. Here the sample spans approximately 10,000 clones, approximately 30% being singletons. The sample's treatment: randomized to nivolumab then ipilimumab (arm A) or the reverse (arm B). Sequences were derived from tumor tissue (inferred from file names), sampled from a patient given nivolumab and ipilimumab in sequence. Every receptor here comes from a human donor with melanoma.

This clone is medium-sized by share. The chain joins TRBV15 to TRBJ1-2, with D tentatively TRBD1 (6 bases). There are 14 residues in the CDR3. Germline CDR1 is LNHNV and CDR2 is YYDKDF (reference sequence). V was shortened by 0 bases and J by 4 bases, with 9 bases between the two germline ends. This CDR3 is CATSREDRRYGYTF. CDR3 bases: TGTGCCACCAGCAGAGAAGACAGGCGCTATGGCTACACCTTC.

The chain links TRBV25-1 to TRBJ2-2; 9 nucleotides match TRBD1. This CDR3 comprises 14 residues. Trimming at V came to 8 bases and at J to 1 base, leaving 2 bases not matched to a gene. Germline V lookup: CDR1 MGHDK, CDR2 SYGVNS. CDR3 residues: CASLGQGNTGELFF. The CDR3 nucleotides read TGTGCCAGCCTGGGACAGGGGAACACCGGGGAGCTGTTTTTT.

This clone was detected only a few times. The rearrangement uses TRBV18 and TRBJ1-6; possible D gene TRBD1, 5 bases. CDR1 is KGHSH and CDR2 is LQKENI in the germline V gene. The CDR3 runs to 16 residues. Trimming cost V 2 bases and J 6 bases, with 14 bases left between them. CDR3 sequence: CASSPRQGEGNSPLHF. As DNA, the CDR3 is TGTGCCAGCTCACCAAGGCAGGGTGAAGGTAATTCACCCCTCCACTTT. The entire variable domain, with the rest obtained from reference TRBV18 and TRBJ1-6, is as follows: NAGVMQNPRHLVRRRGQEARLRCSPMKGHSHVYWYRQLPEEGLKFMVYLQKENIIDESGMPKERFSAEFPKEGPSILRIQQVVRGDSAAYFCASSPRQGEGNSPLHFGNGTRLTVT.

In its sample, this clone was seen many times. The chain links TRBV9 to TRBJ2-3; D unclear. The CDR3 sequence is 14 residues long. In germline, CDR1 is SGDLS, CDR2 YYNGEE. Trimming cost V 1 base and J 1 base, with 7 bases left between them. Here the CDR3 reads CASSVRSGTDTQYF. The CDR3 nucleotides read TGTGCCAGCAGCGTAAGGTCGGGCACAGATACGCAGTATTTT.

This clone counts as medium-sized. The gene calls are TRBV6-8 and TRBJ1-6; D possibly corresponds to TRBD1 (5 bases). Germline CDR1 MNHGY, CDR2 SAAAGT. The CDR3 is 14 amino acids. V lost 8 bases and J lost 6, with 14 bases in between. CDR3 loop: CASGGLVFNSPLHF. CDR3 bases: TGTGCCAGCGGGGGTCTTGTGTTTAATTCACCCCTCCACTTT.

At least ten counts were recorded for this clone. V gene TRBV11-3 combines with J gene TRBJ1-4; 7 positions match TRBD1. The germline V gene has CDR1 SGHNT and CDR2 YENEEA. The CDR3 has 19 amino acids. Trimming cost V 5 bases and J 7 bases; bases outside gene matches: 22. CDR3 in amino acids: CASSPPGGARPVRGEKLFF. As DNA, the CDR3 is TGTGCCAGCAGCCCGCCAGGGGGGGCAAGGCCGGTCCGGGGTGAAAAACTGTTTTTT.

This chain joins TRBV29-1 and TRBJ2-4; 7 bases line up with TRBD1. The CDR3 runs to 14 residues. The V segment lost 3 bases and the J segment 8 bases; nucleotides outside the gene matches: 10. Germline V gives CDR1 SQVTM, CDR2 ANQGSEA. The CDR3 loop is CSVEERGGADIQYF. CDR3 DNA: TGCAGCGTTGAGGAGAGAGGGGGCGCAGACATTCAGTACTTC.

The chain recombines TRBV11-3 with TRBJ1-5; D is undetermined. CDR3 length: 14 residues. V was trimmed by 5 bases and J by 5 bases, leaving 13 bases between them. Germline V gene data show CDR1 as SGHNT and CDR2 as YENEEA. CDR3 sequence: CASSPESGYQPQHF. Here the CDR3 DNA reads TGTGCCAGCAGCCCTGAATCCGGGTATCAGCCCCAGCATTTT.

This sequence joins TRBV5-1 and TRBJ1-2; tentatively, D is TRBD1 (5 bases). The CDR3 length is 15 residues. The germline gives CDR1 SGHRS, CDR2 YFSETQ. V was shortened by 0 bases and J by 5 bases, with 14 bases between the two germline ends. CDR3: CASSLADSSQYGYTF. CDR3 coding DNA: TGCGCCAGCAGCTTGGCCGACAGTTCCCAATATGGCTACACCTTC.

This clone occurred many times. This chain connects TRBV11-3 to TRBJ1-3; D is unclear. The V gene lost 1 base and the J gene lost 2 bases, with 15 bases spanning the gap. CDR3 length equals 17 residues. The V gene's germline CDR1 is SGHNT and CDR2 YENEEA. CDR3 region: CASSLGPRVPTGNTIYF. DNA for the CDR3: TGTGCCAGCAGCTTAGGTCCCAGAGTCCCTACTGGAAACACCATATATTTT.

The V and J genes are TRBV5-1 and TRBJ2-5; D is possibly TRBD1 or TRBD2 (5 bases each). The germline V and J ends were trimmed by 6 bases and 5 bases, with 20 bases remaining between them. The germline gives CDR1 SGHRS, CDR2 YFSETQ. This CDR3 spans 15 amino acids. CDR3 region: CASKVRDGGEETQYF. The DNA for the CDR3 is TGCGCCAGCAAAGTCCGGGACGGCGGTGAGGAGACCCAGTACTTC. Together with reference TRBV5-1 and TRBJ2-5, the CDR3 gives the full variable domain: KAGVTQTPRYLIKTRGQQVTLSCSPISGHRSVSWYQQTPGQGLQFLFEYFSETQRNKGNFPGRFSGRQFSNSRSEMNVSTLELGDSALYLCASKVRDGGEETQYFGPGTRLLVL.

This clone was found a few times. The chain combines TRBV6-8 with TRBJ1-1; possibly TRBD1 for D (5 bases). Trimming took 7 bases from V and 4 from J, leaving 16 bases between them. This CDR3 region has 14 residues. In germline, CDR1 is MNHGY, CDR2 SAAAGT. Here the CDR3 DNA reads TGTGCCAGCAACTGGGCGCGGGGGAGCACTGAAGCTTTCTTT. This encodes CASNWARGSTEAFF.

The chain combines TRBV19 with TRBJ1-1; 7 positions agree with TRBD1. V dropped 4 bases and J dropped 0; count of bases not matched to a gene: 2. The CDR3 loop spans 14 amino acids. Germline CDR1 is LNHDA and CDR2 is SQIVND (reference sequence). The DNA for the CDR3 is TGTGCCAGTAGTAAGGGACAGTTGAACACTGAAGCTTTCTTT. It encodes CASSKGQLNTEAFF.

The sample holds a few counts of this clone. The gene calls are TRBV6-8 and TRBJ1-2; 11 bases map to TRBD1. J was trimmed by 4 bases and V by 6 bases; bases with no gene match: 10. Germline CDR1 MNHGY, CDR2 SAAAGT. This CDR3 comprises 16 residues. CDR3 sequence reads: CASRKPGQGASYGYTF. CDR3 nucleotide sequence: TGTGCCAGCAGGAAACCCGGACAGGGGGCGAGCTATGGCTACACCTTC.

This chain joins TRBV5-1 and TRBJ1-6, with D possibly being TRBD1 (5 bases). Trimming removed 2 bases from V and 5 bases from J, with 11 bases in between. This CDR3 has 15 amino acids. The V gene's germline CDR1 is SGHRS and CDR2 YFSETQ. The CDR3 protein is CASSFYGGNNSPLHF. The CDR3 nucleotides read TGCGCCAGCAGCTTCTACGGGGGTAATAATTCACCCCTCCACTTT.

J is TRBJ1-4 and V is TRBV5-1; 8 nucleotides line up with TRBD1. This CDR3 contains 15 residues. V shed 6 bases, J shed 6 bases, and the junction held 10 bases outside the gene matches. Germline assignment: CDR1 SGHRS and CDR2 YFSETQ. This chain's CDR3 is CASKFRGQGDEKLFF. The DNA of the CDR3 is TGCGCCAGCAAGTTCCGCGGACAGGGCGATGAAAAACTGTTTTTT.

This clone was counted a few times. CDR3 in amino acids: CASSGDSLYEQYF. The CDR3 DNA sequence: TGTGCCAGCAGTGGGGACAGCCTCTACGAGCAGTACTTC. The gene calls are TRBV2 and TRBJ2-7, with 7 bases lining up with TRBD1. The CDR3 contains 13 residues. Trimming took 4 bases from V and 3 from J; bases not matched to a gene: 3. Germline CDR1 is SNHLY and CDR2 is FYNNEI.

This clone has a handful of counts. Its ends do not fully match the called genes, so a read error is possible. The chain is built from TRBV6-8 and TRBJ2-5; D is possibly TRBD2 (6 bases). CDR3 size: 15 residues. Germline V CDR1 and CDR2: MNHGY, SAAAGT. CDR3 DNA: TGTGCCATCAGTGACTCCAAACGGGGGTACGAGACCCAGTACTTC. Translation gives CAISDSKRGYETQYF.